The clone carrying this T cell receptor beta chain was found many times. Its antigen is not identified. This entry comes from a study of T cell repertoires in cytomegalovirus infection. Whole-study results and caveats: The ex vivo response showed dominance by HLA-C-restricted CMV-specific TCR beta clonotypes.

Each CDR3 protein is one row after TCRdb ran MiXCR on the reads. The sample shows roughly 100,000 distinct CDR3 sequences, 15% to 20% of them seen only once. V was pared by 4 bases and J by 3 bases, with 22 bases between. CDR1 and CDR2 (germline): SGHDT, YYEEEE. CDR3 length equals 17 residues. This TCR came from a human donor in good health (CMV status not recorded). Some clones in this sample may be carry-over from other donors' samples. The sequenced sample consisted of PBMCs. The chain links TRBV5-6 to TRBJ1-1; tentative D call: TRBD1 (6 bases). In DNA form, the CDR3 reads TGTGCCAGCAGCCCGGGGGCCCTCGGCCCGATCGACACTGAAGCTTTCTTT. This encodes CASSPGALGPIDTEAFF.